This T cell receptor (beta chain) came from a study of T cells in localized non-small cell lung cancer. Germline-derived CDR1 and CDR2 are SGHNT and YENEEA. Unmatched junction bases numbered 9, after V lost 5 bases and J lost 3 bases. The CDR3 is made up of 15 amino acids. Profiling relied on immunoSEQ multiplex PCR, and the TCRdb table lists in-frame clones only, not all of them. Here the sample spans nearly 3,500 clones, 15% to 20% being singletons. A few counts support this clone. Its antigen remains unidentified. The study, taken as a whole, reports: Tumor trailed uninvolved adjacent lung in T cell clonality, which peaked there. Median roughly 57 top-100 tumor clones were shared with paired adjacent lung.

This TCR was recovered from a woman between 35 and 70 years old with stage III squamous cell lung carcinoma. The J gene is TRBJ2-7, the V gene TRBV11-3, with TRBD2 identical over 8 bases. The source material was lung tumor tissue, sampled before any cancer treatment. In DNA form, the CDR3 reads TGTGCCAGCAGCCCCCGGACGGCGGGGGGCTACGAGCAGTACTTC. Protein: CASSPRTAGGYEQYF. The full variable domain, its missing parts supplied by reference TRBV11-3 and TRBJ2-7, is EAGVVQSPRYKIIEKKQPVAFWCNPISGHNTLYWYLQNLGQGPELLIRYENEEAVDDSQLPKDRFSAERLKGVDSTLKIQPAELGDSAVYLCASSPRTAGGYEQYFGPGTRLTVT.